This T cell receptor beta chain comes out of a study of identical twins. Whole-study results and caveats: In beta out-of-frame sequences, the excess sharing between twins was weaker.

The CDR3 has 13 amino acids. Germline V gene lookup returns CDR1 MNHEY and CDR2 SMNVEV (reference sequence). V dropped 8 bases and J dropped 3 bases, with 11 bases sitting between them. Remarks on this clonotype: What it recognizes is unknown.

TCRdb reprocessed the 5' RACE reads with MiXCR, giving one entry per CDR3 protein. The table shows some 690,000 distinct CDR3 sequences, with 21% occurring only once. These data also formed part of another study, on T cells expressing NK-cell markers. In that study: Repertoire data for TCR beta were derived from sorted T cells (CD3+CD56+NKG2C+, CD3+CD56+NKG2C- and CD3+CD56-NKG2C+). Dominant NKG2C+ clonotypes were found to form roughly 1.0-7.5% of CD8+ T cells in six donors. Whether expanded NKG2C+ T cell clones were HCMV-specific remained unclear.

The sample consisted of PBMCs. The chain carries TRBV27 and TRBJ2-4; unclear D gene. This receptor was obtained from a woman under 30 in good health. CDR3 residues: CASGKADKNIQYF. Written as DNA, the CDR3 is TGTGCCAGCGGAAAGGCGGACAAAAACATTCAGTACTTC.